The present T cell receptor (beta chain) was sequenced within a study of identical twins. V was shortened by 0 bases and J by 3 bases, with 11 bases between the two germline ends. Germline values: CDR1 MNHNS, CDR2 SASEGT. The CDR3 is 16 residues long. Through template switching, a universal primer site was introduced, and the cDNA contained unique molecular identifiers. One entry per CDR3 protein results from TCRdb running MiXCR on the 5' RACE reads. The sample contains 700,000 or so distinct CDR3 sequences, less than 10% of which appear only once. Study-level points and caveats: In beta out-of-frame sequences, the excess sharing between twins was weaker. Abundant cord blood beta clonotypes carried fewer insertions; memory repertoires showed none.

This clonotype showed up just a few times. Its antigen is as yet unknown. This sample also belongs to another study, concerning yellow fever vaccine responses in identical twins. That study reports: Twins reportedly mounted vaccine T cell responses that seemed partly convergent, partly personalized.

The sample taken for sequencing was PBMCs. The V gene is TRBV6-1, the J gene TRBJ1-4; D might be TRBD1 (5 bases). The source of this sequence is a woman aged 18-29 years in good health. The CDR3 DNA is TGTGCCAGCAGTGAAGCCCTGGGACGGGCTAATGAAAAACTGTTTTTT. Its protein product is CASSEALGRANEKLFF.